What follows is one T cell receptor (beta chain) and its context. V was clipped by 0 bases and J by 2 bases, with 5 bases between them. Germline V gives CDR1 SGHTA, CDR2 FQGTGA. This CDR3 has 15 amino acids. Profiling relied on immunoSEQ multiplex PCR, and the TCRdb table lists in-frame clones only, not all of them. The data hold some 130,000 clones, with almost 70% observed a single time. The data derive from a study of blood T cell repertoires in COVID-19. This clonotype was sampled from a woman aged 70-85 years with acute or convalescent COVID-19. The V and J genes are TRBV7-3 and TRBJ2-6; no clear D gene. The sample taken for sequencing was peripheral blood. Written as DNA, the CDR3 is TGTGCCAGCAGCTTAACTCACACTGGGGCCAACGTCCTGACTTTC. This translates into CASSLTHTGANVLTF.